This TCR beta chain was sequenced for a study of regulatory T cells in long-lasting Graves disease. In building TCR beta libraries, iRepertoire HTBI primers were used together with Arm-PCR of CDR3 regions. TCRdb called the multiplex PCR reads again in MiXCR, with one record for every CDR3 protein. The table lists a few hundred thousand distinct CDR3 sequences, roughly 21% of them singletons. Time point noted: newly diagnosed GD, antithyroid drugs for less than 3 months. Scientists built the TCR library using RNA that was extracted from PBMCs. This clonotype was seen many times. The sequencing used peripheral blood mononuclear cells (PBMCs), collected at new diagnosis, from a patient treated with antithyroid drugs. This receptor was taken from a female donor with Graves disease.

CDR3 nucleotide sequence: TGTGCCAGCAGCCGGACAGGGCTTAGTAGCAATCAGCCCCAGCATTTT. Translating it yields CASSRTGLSSNQPQHF. This chain joins TRBV5-5 and TRBJ1-5; 8 nucleotides align to TRBD1. This CDR3 is built from 16 residues. J was trimmed by 0 bases and V by 4 bases; bases with no gene match: 6. CDR1 and CDR2 from the germline V gene are SGHKS and YYEKEE (reference sequence).